The T cell receptor beta chain described here comes from a study of tumor-infiltrating lymphocytes in primary liver carcinoma. Study information: The study reported T1-T3 N0M0 tumors spanning 4.2 to 10 cm.

Extraction of RNA together with DNA used about 17-30 mg of unsorted bulk tissue. Each sampled tumor had five separate regions taken from it. Using a constant-region primer together with ProtoScript II reverse transcriptase, TCR beta cDNA was made from about 500 ng of total RNA. Slightly modified ARM-PCR served as the procedure for the TCR beta libraries. These libraries came from three rounds of nested multiplex PCR. It was with TRBV1-TRBV30 forward primers and a C-beta reverse primer that the first two PCR rounds were run, at roughly 10 cycles each. TCRdb re-analysed the multiplex PCR reads in MiXCR, keeping a single row per CDR3 protein. Among approximately 190,000 distinct CDR3 sequences listed, approximately 86% were seen once. Germline CDR1 and CDR2: MNHEY and SVGAGI. This CDR3 spans 18 amino acids. As regards this clonotype: Without the conserved terminal phenylalanine or tryptophan, this CDR3 likely stems from a read error.

The TCR sequence derives from a man aged 40-49 years with primary liver carcinoma and hepatitis B virus infection. V gene TRBV6-5 combines with J gene TRBJ1-4, with 11 bases that match TRBD1. The sample was tumor tissue from primary liver carcinoma. The CDR3 nucleotides read TGTGCCATCAGTTACTCAGGAGGGACAGGGGGGAAAAATGAAAAACTGTTTTCT. Amino acids: CAISYSGGTGGKNEKLFS.